This entry features one TCR beta chain sequence. TCRdb keeps only in-frame clones here, not all; method: immunoSEQ multiplex PCR. In the table there are almost 30,000 clones, approximately 87% of which are singletons. This CDR3 is 17 amino acids long. V lost 6 bases, J lost 4 bases, and 11 bases stayed unmatched. Germline V lookup: CDR1 LNHDA, CDR2 SQIVND (reference sequence). These data belong to a study of PD-L1 blockade in urothelial cancer. Study-wide background: The patients first took atezolizumab in about 2014, receiving 1,200 mg intravenously every 3 weeks. Typically, measured as a median, blood samples had 130,000 to 150,000 T cells.

Each patient's cancer was a locally advanced or metastatic urothelial carcinoma. The TCR comes from a man between 50 and 59 years old with urothelial cancer. The chain couples TRBV19 to TRBJ2-1; the match to TRBD1 covers 11 bases. The sequencing here drew on PBMCs, taken around atezolizumab (anti-PD-L1) treatment. The CDR3: CASRDIGGTGGYNEQFF. The CDR3 bases are TGTGCCAGTAGGGATATTGGAGGGACAGGGGGGTACAATGAGCAGTTCTTC.